These T cell receptor beta chains were read from a single sample in a study of cytomegalovirus exposure and HLA in healthy donors. Some clones are missing from TCRdb's copy, which holds only in-frame ones; the method was immunoSEQ multiplex PCR. This sample yields hundreds of thousands of clones, of which about nine tenths are seen a single time; about 2% belongs to the top ten. The sequenced sample was PBMCs. Receptors were obtained from a woman younger than 35 in good health and CMV-seropositive. Each CDR3 is given with its conserved first and last residue. A D gene is named only where the DNA matches it firmly.

-	15	TRBJ2-1	TRBV6-5	CASSSPGLGYGEQFF
TRBD2	15	TRBJ2-3	TRBV19	CASSRGGTSTDTQYF
-	18	TRBJ1-4	TRBV7-9	CASSPDTPSSWTNEKLFF
-	15	TRBJ1-2	TRBV5-4	CASSPVRGSGNGYTF
TRBD1	15	TRBJ2-2	TRBV18	CASSPQGQAHGELFF
-	13	TRBJ1-5	TRBV18	CASSRTADQPQHF
-	16	TRBJ2-7	TRBV28	CASSTTGDSISYEQYF
-	14	TRBJ2-3	TRBV29-1	CSGRRQPPTDTQYF
-	18	TRBJ1-2	TRBV4-1	CASSYSAPPGDGVYGYTF
-	15	TRBJ2-5	TRBV27	CASSMGLSPRETQYF
-	14	TRBJ2-3	TRBV5-1	CASSPRGAPDTQYF
TRBD2	19	TRBJ2-1	TRBV9	CASSGGLAGQGPTYNEQFF
TRBD1	17	TRBJ2-1	TRBV27	CASSPSGQGFSYNEQFF
-	14	TRBJ1-1	TRBV5-6	CASSLVGQYPEAFF
-	14	TRBJ1-4	TRBV7-9	CASRDSGRNEKLFF
TRBD2	15	TRBJ2-1	TRBV6-1	CASSNDPAGVVTGFF
-	14	TRBJ2-7	TRBV5-1	CASSLETLALEQYF
TRBD2	19	TRBJ2-7	TRBV7-9	CASSLAMFSGRWDSYEQYF